The T cell receptor beta chain under discussion was sequenced for a study of low-dose radiotherapy and immunotherapy resistance in tumors. Study context: A total of 6.5 Gy was given to Cohort 1 as 0.5 Gy per fraction every 2 weeks. Every six weeks patients received intravenous ipilimumab 1 mg/kg, and every two weeks they received intravenous nivolumab 240 mg.

This clonotype has ten or more counts. TRAV and TRBV primers primed cDNA for both TCRalpha and TCRbeta. An approximately 19-cycle PCR with a constant-region primer and V-primer adapter amplified TCRs. TCRdb processed the reads anew with MiXCR; each CDR3 protein has one entry. In the table there are about 89,000 distinct CDR3 sequences, under 10% of which are singletons. Indicated time point: before trial treatment. The treatment that donors received included nivolumab, ipilimumab, aspirin, low-dose cyclophosphamide and low-dose radiotherapy. Inclusion covered patients whose advanced solid tumors lacked tumor-infiltrating lymphocytes. The CDR3 covers 13 residues. Germline CDR1 is SNHLY and CDR2 is FYNNEI. With V trimmed by 8 bases and J by 4 bases, 8 bases remained unmatched.

The clonotype comes from a male donor with prostate cancer. The chain recombines TRBV2 with TRBJ2-7; TRBD1 matches at 7 bases. The sequences come from PBMCs, collected before treatment. CDR3 residues: CASGTGQTYEQYF. CDR3 sequence (DNA): TGTGCCAGCGGGACGGGACAGACGTACGAGCAGTACTTC.